A single sample is the source of the 8 T cell receptor beta chains below, sequenced in a study of shared clonotypes between healthy human individuals. TCRdb's copy holds only in-frame clones and misses some; the assay was immunoSEQ multiplex PCR. The profile shows fewer than 2.5 million clones, more than 85% of them singletons. Specimen: naive CD4+ T cells from PBMCs. Subset indicated: CD45RA+ positively selected. The receptors here all came from a man between 18 and 29 years old in good health. Some clones in this sample may be carry-over from other donors' samples.

V and J are TRBV2 and TRBJ1-3; TRBD1 is a possible D gene (5 bases). Germline assignment: CDR1 SNHLY and CDR2 FYNNEI. V was pared by 6 bases and J by 0 bases, with 9 bases between. CDR3 length: 14 amino acids. DNA for the CDR3: TGTGCCAGCAGGGGACGGCTCTCTGGAAACACCATATATTTT. It codes for CASRGRLSGNTIYF.

V usage is TRBV30 and J usage is TRBJ2-1; 10 bases match TRBD2. With V trimmed by 2 bases and J by 13 bases, 8 bases remained unmatched. The CDR3 sequence is 13 residues long. CDR1 is GTSNPN and CDR2 is SVGIG in the germline V gene (reference sequence). The CDR3 bases are TGTGCCTGGAGTAGTGAGCGGGAGGGCCCACAGTTCTTC. Its protein is CAWSSEREGPQFF.

On this clone itself: Other DNA sequences of this sample code for an identical CDR3. This chain connects TRBV4-2 to TRBJ2-3, with a weak D call TRBD1 (6 bases). Germline V gene data show CDR1 as LGHNA and CDR2 as YNFKEQ. Trimming shortened V by 0 bases and J by 6 bases, and 16 bases separated the two germline ends. CDR3 size: 16 residues. CDR3 amino acids: CASSQERGGGGDTQYF. The CDR3 nucleotides read TGTGCCAGCAGCCAAGAGCGTGGGGGCGGAGGTGATACGCAGTATTTT.

This rearrangement joins TRBV9 to TRBJ2-3, with TRBD2 identical over 13 bases. This CDR3 is built from 17 residues. V dropped 3 bases and J dropped 6; count of bases not matched to a gene: 10. Germline lookup yields CDR1 SGDLS and CDR2 YYNGEE. The CDR3 DNA sequence: TGTGCCAGCAGCGGGGGAAGGACTAGCGGGAGTTTGGATACGCAGTATTTT. It is translated as CASSGGRTSGSLDTQYF.

The genes are TRBV5-6 and TRBJ1-3; D not resolved. Germline V gene lookup returns CDR1 SGHDT and CDR2 YYEEEE. V was cut by 4 bases and J by 0 bases, with 14 bases left in between. This CDR3 region has 16 residues. The CDR3: CASSKITRYSGNTIYF. The DNA of the CDR3 is TGTGCCAGCAGCAAAATAACAAGATACTCTGGAAACACCATATATTTT.

The genes are TRBV28 and TRBJ1-4; D remains ambiguous. This CDR3 has 15 residues. Germline CDR1 is MDHEN and CDR2 is SYDVKM. The V end lost 6 bases, the J end lost 3 bases, and 14 bases lay between the germline ends. The CDR3 coding sequence is TGTGCCAGCAGGCCCGTCGGGCTGGCTAATGAAAAACTGTTTTTT. It is translated as CASRPVGLANEKLFF.

The chain employs TRBV6-5 and TRBJ1-5; the D gene is possibly TRBD1 (6 bases). Germline CDR1 is MNHEY and CDR2 is SVGAGI. CDR3 size: 13 residues. The V and J ends lost 4 bases and 7 bases respectively, with 11 bases between them. The CDR3 region is CASSWGGQQPQHF. The CDR3 region has the DNA TGTGCCAGCAGTTGGGGGGGGCAACAGCCCCAGCATTTT.

The chain recombines TRBV2 with TRBJ2-2; 11 bases are shared with TRBD2. With V trimmed by 4 bases and J by 4 bases, 2 bases remained unmatched. Germline-derived CDR1 and CDR2 are SNHLY and FYNNEI. This CDR3 comprises 15 residues. The CDR3: CASSATSGITGELFF. CDR3 in DNA: TGTGCCAGCAGTGCGACTAGCGGGATCACCGGGGAGCTGTTTTTT.